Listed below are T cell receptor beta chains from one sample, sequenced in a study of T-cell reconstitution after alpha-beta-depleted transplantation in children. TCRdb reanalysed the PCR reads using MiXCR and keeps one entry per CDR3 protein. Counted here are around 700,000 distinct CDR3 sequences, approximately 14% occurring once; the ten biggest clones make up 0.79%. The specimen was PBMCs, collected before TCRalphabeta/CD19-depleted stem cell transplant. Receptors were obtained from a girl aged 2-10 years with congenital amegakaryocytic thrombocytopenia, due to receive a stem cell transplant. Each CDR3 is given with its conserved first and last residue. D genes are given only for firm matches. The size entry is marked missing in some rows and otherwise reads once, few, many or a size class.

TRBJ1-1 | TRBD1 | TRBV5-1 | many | CASSSPTGGTEAFF | TGCGCCAGCAGCTCTCCGACAGGGGGGACTGAAGCTTTCTTT
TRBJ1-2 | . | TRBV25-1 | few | CASSESGPRGYTF | TGTGCCAGCAGTGAATCGGGGCCACGAGGCTACACCTTC
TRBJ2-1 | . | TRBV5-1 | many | CASSLSGLPSYNEQFF | TGCGCCAGCAGCTTGTCGGGACTGCCATCCTACAATGAGCAGTTCTTC
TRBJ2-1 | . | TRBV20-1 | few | CSATMGPPRADEQFF | TGCAGTGCCACTATGGGGCCCCCCCGGGCAGATGAGCAGTTCTTC
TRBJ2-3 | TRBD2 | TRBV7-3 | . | CASSSRTSASTDTQYF | TGTGCCAGCAGCTCGCGGACTAGCGCAAGCACAGATACGCAGTATTTT
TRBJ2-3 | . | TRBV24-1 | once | CATSGSRDSNTDTQYF | TGTGCCACCAGTGGCAGTAGAGACAGTAACACAGATACGCAGTATTTT
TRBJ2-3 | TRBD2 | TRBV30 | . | CAWSVTAGEDTQYF | TGTGCCTGGAGTGTAACGGCGGGAGAAGATACGCAGTATTTT
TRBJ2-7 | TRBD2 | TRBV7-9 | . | CASSFGGDGEQYF | TGTGCCAGCAGCTTTGGGGGGGACGGCGAGCAGTACTTC
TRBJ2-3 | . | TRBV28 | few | CASRGRKGRDLTDTQYF | TGTGCCAGCAGGGGGCGAAAGGGGAGAGACCTCACAGATACGCAGTATTTT
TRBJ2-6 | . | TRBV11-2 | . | CASSFSEVLTF | TGTGCCAGCAGCTTTAGTGAAGTCCTGACTTTC
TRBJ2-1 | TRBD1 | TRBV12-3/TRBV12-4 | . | CASTETGVYEQFF | TGTGCCAGCACAGAAACAGGGGTCTATGAGCAGTTCTTC
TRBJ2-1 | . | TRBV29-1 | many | CSVAGRSYNEQFF | TGCAGCGTGGCGGGAAGGTCCTACAATGAGCAGTTCTTC
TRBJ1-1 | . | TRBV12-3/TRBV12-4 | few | CATGTVNTEAFF | TGTGCCACCGGGACCGTCAACACTGAAGCTTTCTTT
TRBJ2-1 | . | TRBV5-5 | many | CASSLGRVRTFYNEQFF | TGTGCCAGCAGCTTGGGCAGGGTCCGTACCTTTTACAATGAGCAGTTCTTC
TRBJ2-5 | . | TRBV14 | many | CASSRGETQYF | TGTGCCAGCAGCCGAGGGGAGACCCAGTACTTC
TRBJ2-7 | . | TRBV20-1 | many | CSARSRTWENEQYF | TGCAGTGCTAGATCCAGGACTTGGGAGAACGAGCAGTACTTC
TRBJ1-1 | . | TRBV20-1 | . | CSAGTFMNTEAFF | TGCAGTGCCGGGACGTTCATGAACACTGAAGCTTTCTTT
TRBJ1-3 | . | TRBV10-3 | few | CAIARDSGNTIYF | TGTGCCATCGCCAGAGACTCTGGAAACACCATATATTTT
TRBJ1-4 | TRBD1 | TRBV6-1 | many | CASSTRQGFEKLFF | TGTGCCAGCAGTACGAGACAGGGCTTTGAAAAACTGTTTTTT
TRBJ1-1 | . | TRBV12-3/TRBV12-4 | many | CASSLSQSREAFF | TGTGCCAGCAGTTTATCGCAGTCTCGTGAAGCTTTCTTT
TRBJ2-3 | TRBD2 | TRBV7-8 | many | CASSPLAGADTQYF | TGTGCCAGCAGTCCCTTAGCGGGAGCAGATACGCAGTATTTT
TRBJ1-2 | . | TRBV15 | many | CATSSVTQGGNGYTF | TGTGCCACCAGCAGCGTCACACAGGGAGGGAATGGCTACACCTTC
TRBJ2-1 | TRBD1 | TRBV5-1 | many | CASSAGVGQGASNEQFF | TGCGCCAGCAGCGCTGGAGTGGGACAGGGGGCCAGCAATGAGCAGTTCTTC
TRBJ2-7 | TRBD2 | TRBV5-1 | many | CASSTILAGGPVEQYF | TGCGCCAGCAGCACTATACTAGCGGGAGGGCCTGTCGAGCAGTACTTC
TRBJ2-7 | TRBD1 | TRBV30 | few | CAWKGDRESEQYF | TGTGCCTGGAAGGGGGACAGGGAAAGCGAGCAGTACTTC
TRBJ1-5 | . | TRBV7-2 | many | CASSLAWGHGNQPQHF | TGTGCCAGCAGCTTAGCGTGGGGGCATGGCAATCAGCCCCAGCATTTT
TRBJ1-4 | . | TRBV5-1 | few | CASSLDGYATNEKLFF | TGCGCCAGCAGCCTGGACGGATATGCAACTAATGAAAAACTGTTTTTT
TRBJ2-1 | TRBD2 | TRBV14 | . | CASSPLAGGPAFTNEQFF | TGTGCCAGCAGCCCACTAGCGGGAGGGCCGGCATTTACGAATGAGCAGTTCTTC
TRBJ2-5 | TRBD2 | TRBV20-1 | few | CSASRPSGQETQYF | TGCAGTGCTAGCCGGCCTAGCGGACAAGAGACCCAGTACTTC
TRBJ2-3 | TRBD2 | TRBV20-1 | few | CSASLGGSGSDTQYF | TGCAGTGCTTCCTTAGGCGGGAGTGGCTCAGATACGCAGTATTTT
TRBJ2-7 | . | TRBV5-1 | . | CASSFQHPSVEQYF | TGCGCCAGCAGCTTCCAGCATCCCTCCGTCGAGCAGTACTTC
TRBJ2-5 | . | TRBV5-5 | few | CASSQAGIIQETQYF | TGTGCCAGCAGCCAGGCAGGGATAATTCAAGAGACCCAGTACTTC
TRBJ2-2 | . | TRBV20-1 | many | CSARAGGGELFF | TGCAGTGCTAGAGCAGGAGGCGGGGAGCTGTTTTTT
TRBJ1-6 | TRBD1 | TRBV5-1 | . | CASRPIGQGNSPLHF | TGCGCCAGCAGACCCATAGGACAGGGAAATTCACCCCTCCACTTT
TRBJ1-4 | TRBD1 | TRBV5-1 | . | CASRDDRGPEKLFF | TGCGCCAGCAGGGATGACAGGGGCCCAGAAAAACTGTTTTTT
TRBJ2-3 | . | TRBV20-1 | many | CSVTGWRTDTQYF | TGCAGTGTAACCGGGTGGCGAACAGATACGCAGTATTTT
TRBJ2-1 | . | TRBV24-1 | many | CATSDLPPRDNEQFF | TGTGCCACCAGTGATTTGCCGCCCCGGGATAATGAGCAGTTCTTC
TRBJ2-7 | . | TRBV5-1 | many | CASSQVGPDPSYEQYF | TGCGCCAGCAGCCAGGTAGGGCCGGACCCCTCCTACGAGCAGTACTTC
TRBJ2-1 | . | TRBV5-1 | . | CASSLYTREGEQFF | TGCGCCAGCAGCCTATATACTAGAGAGGGTGAGCAGTTCTTC
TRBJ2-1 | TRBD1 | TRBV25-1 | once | CASSDSRTGTSCNEQFF | TGTGCCAGCAGTGATTCTAGGACAGGGACATCCTGCAATGAGCAGTTCTTC